These 15 T cell receptor delta chains came from one sample sequenced in a study of gamma-delta T cells after stem cell transplantation. TCRdb reanalysed the RT-PCR reads with CATT. The table shows about 1,600 delta-chain clones, with about 49% occurring only once. Sequencing input: gamma-delta T cells. The receptors were sampled from a human donor. It is not recorded whose cells these are; they may come from a transplant donor.

As regards this clone: A single base separates this from a much larger clone, so it may be a read error. The same CDR3 can be traced to other DNA sequences in this sample. This chain joins TRDV2 and TRDJ1, with D perhaps assigned TRDD2 or TRDD3 (9 bases each). The ends were cut back, 5 bases at V and 6 bases at J, with 30 bases in the middle. The CDR3 loop spans 18 amino acids. The V gene's germline CDR1 is GEAIGNYY and CDR2 EKD. The DNA for the CDR3 is TGTGCCTGTGTCAGCCTTCCTACTTCTGGGGGATCAGGTCATAAACTCATCTTT. Protein sequence: CACVSLPTSGGSGHKLIF.

This clone is medium-sized by share. CDR3: CACGPWGVSYTDKLIF. The CDR3 DNA sequence: TGTGCCTGTGGCCCTTGGGGGGTTTCGTACACCGATAAACTCATCTTT. This chain links TRDV2 with TRDJ1; a possible D gene is TRDD3 (6 bases). The CDR3 runs to 16 residues. With 5 bases removed from V and 0 bases from J, the gap between germline ends came to 18 bases. CDR1 is GEAIGNYY and CDR2 is EKD in the germline V gene.

This chain uses TRDV2 with TRDJ1; the match to TRDD3 covers 11 bases. This CDR3 is 20 amino acids long. Germline values: CDR1 GEAIGNYY, CDR2 EKD. Unmatched junction bases numbered 14, after V lost 0 bases and J lost 0 bases. CDR3 coding DNA: TGTGCCTGTGACACCCTTTGGCTGGGGGATACTACCCGATACACCGATAAACTCATCTTT. Translated: CACDTLWLGDTTRYTDKLIF.

The chain uses TRDV1 and TRDJ1; D may be TRDD3 (5 bases). Germline loops: CDR1 TSWWSYY, CDR2 QGS. The CDR3 contains 20 residues. V was shortened by 0 bases and J by 0 bases, with 23 bases between the two germline ends. DNA for the CDR3: TGTGCTCTTGGGGAACTTGAGCTGTCGTACTGGTGGCCTTACACCGATAAACTCATCTTT. Its protein product is CALGELELSYWWPYTDKLIF.

This rearrangement joins TRDV2 to TRDJ1, with TRDD3 matching 7 bases. CDR1 GEAIGNYY and CDR2 EKD come from the germline V gene. Trimming cost V 0 bases and J 0 bases; bases outside gene matches: 18. The CDR3 is 20 residues long. CDR3 DNA sequence: TGTGCCTGTGACACCGTTGGGTATCTGGGGGGGGTTGCGTACACCGATAAACTCATCTTT. Residues: CACDTVGYLGGVAYTDKLIF.

Points on this clone: A much larger clone lies a single base off, so this may be a read error. The same CDR3 can be traced to other DNA sequences in this sample. The chain carries TRDV2 and TRDJ3; weak D call: TRDD3 (6 bases). CDR1 is GEAIGNYY, CDR2 EKD, per germline. This CDR3 is built from 18 residues. This CDR3 is CACDTGWGSSWDTRQMFF. CDR3 nucleotide sequence: TGTGCCTGTGACACCGGCTGGGGAAGCTCCTGGGACACCCGACAAATGTTTTTC.

On this clone: A read error is possible here, since a much larger clone lies one base away. The V gene is TRDV2, the J gene TRDJ1; D is uncertain. The V and J ends lost 4 bases and 3 bases respectively, with 14 bases between them. This CDR3 is 14 amino acids long. Germline CDR1 is GEAIGNYY and CDR2 is EKD. The CDR3 spells CACDALRASDKLIF. The CDR3 coding sequence is TGTGCCTGTGATGCACTACGTGCCTCCGATAAACTCATCTTT.

This clone was counted a few times. The junction departs from germline at one end; a sequencing error may be responsible. Other DNA variants within this sample encode the same CDR3. The chain couples TRDV2 to TRDJ1; 7 nucleotides agree with TRDD3. Germline loops: CDR1 GEAIGNYY, CDR2 EKD. CDR3 size: 19 residues. The CDR3, as DNA: TGCGCCTGTGACACCGTGCAGGGGGATGTCCTTGAGTACACCGATAAACTCATCTTT. It translates to CACDTVQGDVLEYTDKLIF.

This clone turned up a few times. The V call is TRDV1, the J call TRDJ1; D is undetermined. The CDR3 totals 17 residues. Trimming removed 1 base at V and 3 bases at J, with 18 bases between. Germline lookup yields CDR1 TSWWSYY and CDR2 QGS. The DNA for the CDR3 is TGTGCTCTTGGGGAACCGGGCAGACGGAATGGCTCCGATAAACTCATCTTT. Its protein product is CALGEPGRRNGSDKLIF.

This chain links TRDV2 with TRDJ1; 11 bases agree with TRDD3. With V trimmed by 1 base and J by 0 bases, 9 bases remained unmatched. CDR1 GEAIGNYY and CDR2 EKD come from the germline V gene. The CDR3 is made up of 18 amino acids. The CDR3 loop reads CACDTMWGIRSYTDKLIF. Here the CDR3 DNA reads TGTGCCTGTGACACTATGTGGGGGATACGCTCGTACACCGATAAACTCATCTTT.

The gene calls are TRDV2 and TRDJ1; D is unresolved. V was pared by 3 bases and J by 0 bases, with 10 bases between. The CDR3 sequence is 14 residues long. Germline V CDR1 and CDR2: GEAIGNYY, EKD. CDR3 sequence: CACDALHYTDKLIF. As DNA, the CDR3 is TGTGCCTGTGACGCATTACATTACACCGATAAACTCATCTTT.

V usage is TRDV2 and J usage is TRDJ1, with D perhaps matching TRDD2 (8 bases). CDR1 and CDR2 from the germline V gene are GEAIGNYY and EKD. Trimming stripped 0 bases from V and 6 bases from J, with 31 bases between. The CDR3 is made up of 20 amino acids. DNA for the CDR3: TGTGCCTGTGACACCGTGGGTCTTCCTACTACCTTTGGGGGAGACTATAAACTCATCTTT. This encodes CACDTVGLPTTFGGDYKLIF.

The chain links TRDV2 to TRDJ3, with 8 bases fitting TRDD3. V lost 4 bases, J lost 0 bases, and 16 bases stayed unmatched. The CDR3 covers 21 residues. Germline V gene lookup returns CDR1 GEAIGNYY and CDR2 EKD. The CDR3 bases are TGTGCCTGTGATACCCCAACTGGGGGTTCTGCTAGCTCCTGGGACACCCGACAGATGTTTTTC. Protein product: CACDTPTGGSASSWDTRQMFF.

The chain uses TRDV2 and TRDJ1, with D uncertain. Germline CDR1 is GEAIGNYY and CDR2 is EKD. The CDR3 contains 16 residues. V gave up 3 bases and J gave up 1 base, with 17 bases separating them. The CDR3, as DNA: TGTGCCTGTGACCATATCGGTAGCACGAGCACCGATAAACTCATCTTT. Residues: CACDHIGSTSTDKLIF.

A word on this clone: A much larger clone sits a single nucleotide away, making a read error possible. Additional DNA sequences in this sample encode the identical CDR3. The V gene is TRDV2, the J gene TRDJ1; 8 nucleotides align to TRDD3. The CDR3 loop spans 17 amino acids. The germline CDR1 and CDR2 sequences are GEAIGNYY and EKD. J gave up 1 base and V 2 bases, and 11 bases lay outside the gene matches. CDR3 coding DNA: TGTGCCTGTGACAAACTGGGGGCTTTGGGTCTCACCGATAAACTCATCTTT. Translation: CACDKLGALGLTDKLIF.